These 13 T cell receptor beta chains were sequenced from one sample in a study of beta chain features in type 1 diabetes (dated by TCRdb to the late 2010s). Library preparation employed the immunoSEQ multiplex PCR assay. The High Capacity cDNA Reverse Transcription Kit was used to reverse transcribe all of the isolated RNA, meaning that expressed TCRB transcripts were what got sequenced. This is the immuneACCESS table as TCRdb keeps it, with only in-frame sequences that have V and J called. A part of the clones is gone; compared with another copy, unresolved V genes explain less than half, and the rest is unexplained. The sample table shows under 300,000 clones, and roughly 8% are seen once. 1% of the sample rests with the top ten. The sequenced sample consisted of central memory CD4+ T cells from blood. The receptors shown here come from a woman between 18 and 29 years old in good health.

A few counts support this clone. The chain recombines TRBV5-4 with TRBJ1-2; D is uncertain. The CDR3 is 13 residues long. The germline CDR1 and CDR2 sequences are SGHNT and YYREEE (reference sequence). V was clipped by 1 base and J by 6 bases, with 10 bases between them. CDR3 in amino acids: CASSLSLEDGYTF. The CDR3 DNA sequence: TGTGCCAGCAGCTTGTCGCTAGAGGATGGCTACACCTTC.

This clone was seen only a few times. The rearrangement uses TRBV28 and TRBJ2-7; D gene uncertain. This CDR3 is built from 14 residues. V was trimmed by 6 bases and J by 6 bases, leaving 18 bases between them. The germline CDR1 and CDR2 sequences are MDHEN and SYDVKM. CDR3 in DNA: TGTGCCAGCAGCGTTTCGTCGTTTACTTTCGAGCAGTACGTC. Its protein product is CASSVSSFTFEQYV.

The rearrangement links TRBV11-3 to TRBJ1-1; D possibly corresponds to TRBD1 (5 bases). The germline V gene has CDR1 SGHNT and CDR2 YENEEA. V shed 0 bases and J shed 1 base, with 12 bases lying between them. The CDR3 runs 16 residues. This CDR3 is CASSLESGLRNTEAFF. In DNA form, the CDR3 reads TGTGCCAGCAGCTTAGAGTCAGGGCTGAGGAACACTGAAGCTTTCTTT.

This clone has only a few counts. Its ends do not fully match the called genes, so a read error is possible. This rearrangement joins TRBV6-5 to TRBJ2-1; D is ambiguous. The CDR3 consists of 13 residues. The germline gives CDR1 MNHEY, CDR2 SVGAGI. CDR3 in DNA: TGTGCCATCAGTGAGCACAACAACAATGAGCAGTTCTTC. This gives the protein CAISEHNNNEQFF.

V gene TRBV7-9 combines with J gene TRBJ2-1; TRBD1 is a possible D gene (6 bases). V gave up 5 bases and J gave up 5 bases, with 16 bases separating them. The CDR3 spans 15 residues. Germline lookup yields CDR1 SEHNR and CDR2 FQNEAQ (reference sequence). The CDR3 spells CASSPHGGPNNEQFF. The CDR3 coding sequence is TGTGCCAGCAGCCCTCATGGGGGCCCTAACAATGAGCAGTTCTTC.

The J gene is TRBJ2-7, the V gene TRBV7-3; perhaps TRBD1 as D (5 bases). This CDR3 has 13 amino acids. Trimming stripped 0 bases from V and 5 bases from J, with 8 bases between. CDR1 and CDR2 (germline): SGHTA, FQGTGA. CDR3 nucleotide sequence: TGTGCCAGCAGCTTAACCAAGGGGAACGAGCAGTACGTC. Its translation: CASSLTKGNEQYV.

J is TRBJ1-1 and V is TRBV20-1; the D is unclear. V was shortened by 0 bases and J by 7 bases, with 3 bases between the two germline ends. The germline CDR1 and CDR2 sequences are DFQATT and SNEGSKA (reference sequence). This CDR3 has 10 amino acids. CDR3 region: CSAREYEAFF. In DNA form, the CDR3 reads TGCAGTGCTAGAGAATATGAAGCTTTCTTT.

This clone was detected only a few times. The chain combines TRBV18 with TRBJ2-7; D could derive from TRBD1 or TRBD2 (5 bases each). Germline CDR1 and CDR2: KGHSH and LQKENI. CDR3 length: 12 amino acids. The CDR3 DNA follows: TGTGCCAGCTCACCACCGAGGGGCGACTTGAGTGTC. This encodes CASSPPRGDLSV.

The CDR3 region has the DNA TGTGCCAGCAGTTTTAGGGACTGGAACACTGAAGCTTTCTTT. Amino acids: CASSFRDWNTEAFF. The rearrangement joins TRBV28 to TRBJ1-1; D is perhaps TRBD1 (5 bases). The ends were cut back, 3 bases at V and 1 base at J, with 9 bases in the middle. CDR1 MDHEN and CDR2 SYDVKM come from the germline V gene. The CDR3 runs 14 residues.

The CDR3 region is CASHQFYGYTF. Here the CDR3 DNA reads TGTGCCAGTCATCAGTTCTATGGCTACACCTTC. The chain recombines TRBV28 with TRBJ1-2; D is undetermined. Trimming took off 9 bases at V and 4 bases at J, with 9 bases between the two ends. CDR3 length: 11 amino acids. CDR1 and CDR2 from the germline V gene are MDHEN and SYDVKM.

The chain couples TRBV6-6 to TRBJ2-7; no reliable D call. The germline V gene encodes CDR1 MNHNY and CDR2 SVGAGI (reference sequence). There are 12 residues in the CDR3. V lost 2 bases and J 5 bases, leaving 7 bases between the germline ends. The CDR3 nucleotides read TGTGCCAGCAGTTACGGCCAAGACGAGCAGTACTTC. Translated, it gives CASSYGQDEQYF.

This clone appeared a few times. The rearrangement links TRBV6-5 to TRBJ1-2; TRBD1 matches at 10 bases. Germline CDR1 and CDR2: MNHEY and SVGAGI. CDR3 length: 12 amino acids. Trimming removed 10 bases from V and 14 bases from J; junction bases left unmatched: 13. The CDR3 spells CAIQTGTGAVTF. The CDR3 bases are TGTGCCATTCAAACCGGGACAGGGGCCGTAACCTTC.

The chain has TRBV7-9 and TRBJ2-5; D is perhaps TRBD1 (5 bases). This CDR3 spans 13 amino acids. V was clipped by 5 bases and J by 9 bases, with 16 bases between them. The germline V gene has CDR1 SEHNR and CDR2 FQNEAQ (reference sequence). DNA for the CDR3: TGTGCCAGCAGCGACAGTGCGATCGAGGCCCAGTACTTC. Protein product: CASSDSAIEAQYF.